This T cell receptor beta chain is from a study of human T cells and chemical hapten exposure. Study-wide background: Epicutaneous patch tests delivered 0.01% DPC to the upper back, with evaluation at 6 days.

The time point: patch test 3, about 24 weeks after DPC sensitization. Treatment specified: therapeutic diphenylcyclopropenone sensitization with weekly scalp DPC. Ten or more counts support this clonotype. The CDR3 totals 17 residues. Germline V CDR1 and CDR2: SGDLS, YYNGEE. V lost 2 bases, J lost 2 bases, and 8 bases stayed unmatched. Each CDR3 protein is one row after TCRdb ran MiXCR on the RACE reads. The sample records over 100,000 distinct CDR3 sequences, about 10% being singletons. This rearrangement joins TRBV9 to TRBJ2-3, with 10 nucleotides matching TRBD2. The specimen was whole blood, collected in connection with sensitization to the hapten diphenylcyclopropenone (DPC). This clonotype was sampled from a woman between 45 and 65 years old with alopecia areata. Some clones in this sample may be carry-over from other donors' samples. DNA for the CDR3: TGTGCCAGCAGCGTGGGGTCTAGCGGGGGAATCACAGATACGCAGTATTTT. It specifies CASSVGSSGGITDTQYF.